This TCR beta chain was sequenced in a study of low-dose radiotherapy and immunotherapy resistance in tumors (dated 2022 in TCRdb). At the level of the whole study: In Cohort 1, each fraction delivered 0.5 Gy every 2 weeks, and the prescribed total PTV dose was 6.5 Gy. For Cohort 2, the dose was 1 Gy per fraction given every two weeks, adding up to 13 Gy in total across 26 weeks. Nivolumab was administered intravenously as a 240 mg flat dose every two weeks, and ipilimumab was administered intravenously at 1 mg/kg every six weeks. Every two weeks, patients got intravenous cyclophosphamide at 200 mg/m2, given one day ahead of each radiation and immunotherapy administration. Aspirin 300 mg was taken orally once daily by patients for four cycles, starting on cycle 1 day 1. Trial participants were not randomized into treatment groups. The translational analysis covered eight patients: three from the first dose cohort and the first five from the second dose cohort.

According to the study, the label for this sample's time point signals: after trial treatment. In light of the paper, this sample's treatment or condition label describes: LDRT plus nivolumab, ipilimumab, low-dose cyclophosphamide and aspirin (RACIN trial). Donors were enrolled in RACIN, a single-arm phase I dose-escalation trial combining nivolumab, ipilimumab, aspirin, low-dose cyclophosphamide and low-dose radiotherapy. To be eligible, a patient needed to have an advanced solid tumor that was TIL-negative. V loses 2 bases of germline sequence and J loses 3 bases, and the interval between the two ends is 17 bases. For CDR1 and CDR2, the germline V gene lists SGHAT and FQNNGV. Measured from the cysteine to the phenylalanine, the CDR3 is 16 residues long. Just the 48-base CDR3 DNA is kept, in frame starting at base 1. The reads were generated on an Illumina HiSeq 2500. Superscript III and a set of TRAV- and TRBV-specific primers were used to synthesize first-strand cDNA, so that both TCRalpha and TCRbeta chains were covered. TCRs were amplified with Phusion for 20 PCR cycles, with a constant-region primer paired with the adapter attached to the V primers. The isolated mRNA was amplified using the MessageAmp II aRNA Amplification Kit, with in vitro transcription performed for 15 to 20 hours at 37 degrees C. The Dynabeads mRNA DIRECT Purification Kit was used to isolate the mRNA for TCR sequencing. A second roughly 25-cycle Phusion PCR added indexed Illumina adapters, and products were purified with AMPure XP beads. For the original study's pipeline: Using custom Perl scripts, TCR sequences encoding the same protein were pooled, out-of-frame sequences were removed, and the abundance of each clonotype was computed. Any TCR sequence supported by only a single read was excluded from analysis. Among the metrics used to describe the repertoires were Shannon entropy, Gini index, clonality, richness, and the frequency of TCRs shared between repertoires. TCRdb handled the public reads itself, with Q25 trimming in fastp and clone calling in MiXCR, and kept productive beta chains. Entries are consolidated by CDR3 protein sequence, retaining the most common genes and DNA. TCRdb's processing, not the authors', yielded these V and J calls. Recorded for this sample are about 100,000 distinct CDR3 sequences; around 20% of them occurred a single time. The ten largest clones capture 4.1% of the sample.

This clonotype was recorded many times. The specificity of this receptor is unknown. No base quality information exists; no much larger clone differs at one position. The sequence derives from a male donor with prostate cancer. The chain links TRBV11-2 with TRBJ2-7; TRBD2 is perhaps the D gene, given 7 matching bases. Here the sequenced sample was PBMCs, taken after low-dose radiotherapy plus immunotherapy. The nucleotide sequence is given as TGTGCCAGCAGCTTAAACCGGGGGGCCGGGGGCTACGAGCAGTACTTC. It translates as CASSLNRGAGGYEQYF.